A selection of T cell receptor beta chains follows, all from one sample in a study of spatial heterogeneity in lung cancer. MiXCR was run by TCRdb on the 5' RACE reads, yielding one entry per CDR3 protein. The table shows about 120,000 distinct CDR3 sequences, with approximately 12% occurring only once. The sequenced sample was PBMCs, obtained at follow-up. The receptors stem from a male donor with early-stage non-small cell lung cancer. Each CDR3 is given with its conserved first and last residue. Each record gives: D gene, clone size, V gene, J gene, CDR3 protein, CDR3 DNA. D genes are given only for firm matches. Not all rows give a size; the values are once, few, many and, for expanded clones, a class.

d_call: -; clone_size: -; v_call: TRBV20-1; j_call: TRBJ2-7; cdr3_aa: CSARDFARGSSYEQYF; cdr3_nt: TGCAGTGCTAGAGACTTCGCCCGGGGTAGCTCCTACGAGCAGTACTTC
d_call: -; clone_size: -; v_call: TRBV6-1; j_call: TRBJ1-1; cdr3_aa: CASTLDSTEAFF; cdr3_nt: TGTGCCAGCACCTTGGACTCTACAGAGGCTTTCTTT
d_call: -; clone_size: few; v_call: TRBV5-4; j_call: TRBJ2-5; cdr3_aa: CASTKTGFGETQYF; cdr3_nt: TGTGCCAGCACCAAGACGGGTTTCGGAGAGACCCAGTACTTC
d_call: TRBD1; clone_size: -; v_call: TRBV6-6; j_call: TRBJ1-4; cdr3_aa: CASSYSAGTGGEKLFF; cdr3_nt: TGTGCCAGCAGTTACTCGGCCGGGACAGGGGGGGAAAAACTGTTTTTT
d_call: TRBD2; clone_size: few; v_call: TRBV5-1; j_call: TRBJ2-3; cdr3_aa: CASSFGTSADTQYF; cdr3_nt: TGCGCCAGCAGCTTCGGGACTAGCGCAGATACGCAGTATTTT
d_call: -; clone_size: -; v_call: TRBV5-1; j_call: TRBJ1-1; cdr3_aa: CASRNEGTEAFF; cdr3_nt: TGCGCCAGCAGGAATGAGGGGACTGAAGCTTTCTTT
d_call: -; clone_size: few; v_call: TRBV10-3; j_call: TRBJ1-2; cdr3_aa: CAISDAAGQRIDGYTF; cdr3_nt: TGTGCCATCAGTGATGCGGCGGGACAAAGAATAGATGGCTACACCTTC
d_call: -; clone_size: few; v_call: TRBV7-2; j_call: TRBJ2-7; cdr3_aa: CASSLAAIGSYEQYF; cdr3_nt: TGTGCCAGCAGCTTAGCGGCTATAGGGTCCTACGAGCAGTACTTC
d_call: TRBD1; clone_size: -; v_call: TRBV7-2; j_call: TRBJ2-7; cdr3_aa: CASSSGTALYEQYF; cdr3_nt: TGTGCCAGCAGCTCCGGGACAGCTCTCTACGAGCAGTACTTC
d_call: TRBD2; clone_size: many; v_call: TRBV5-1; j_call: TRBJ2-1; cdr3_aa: CASSFASGQYNEQFF; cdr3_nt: TGCGCCAGCAGCTTTGCTAGCGGCCAATACAATGAGCAGTTCTTC
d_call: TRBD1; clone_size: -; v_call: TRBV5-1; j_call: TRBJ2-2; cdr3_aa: CASSVGGSPRTGELFF; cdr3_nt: TGCGCCAGCAGCGTAGGGGGCTCACCCAGGACCGGGGAGCTGTTTTTT
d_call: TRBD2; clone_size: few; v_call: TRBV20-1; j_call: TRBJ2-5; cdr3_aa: CSARRSLFRRGAETQYF; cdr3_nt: TGCAGTGCCAGACGCTCCCTTTTTAGGCGGGGGGCAGAGACCCAGTACTTC
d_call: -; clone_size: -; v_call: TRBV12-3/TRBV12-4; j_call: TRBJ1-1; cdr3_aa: CAIPREGTEAFF; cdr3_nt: TGTGCCATCCCACGAGAAGGCACTGAAGCTTTCTTT
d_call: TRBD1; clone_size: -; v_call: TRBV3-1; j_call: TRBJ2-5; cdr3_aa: CASSLPGQGKETQYF; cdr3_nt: TGTGCCAGCAGCCTCCCGGGACAGGGGAAAGAGACCCAGTACTTC
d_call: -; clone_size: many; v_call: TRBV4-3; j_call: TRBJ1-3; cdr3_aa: CASSQDHDSPVSGNTIYF; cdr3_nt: TGCGCCAGCAGCCAAGATCACGACTCTCCGGTCTCTGGAAACACCATATATTTT
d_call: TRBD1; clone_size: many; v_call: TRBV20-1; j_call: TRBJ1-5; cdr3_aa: CSASGTGNEPQHF; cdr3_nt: TGCAGTGCGAGTGGGACAGGCAATGAGCCCCAGCATTTT
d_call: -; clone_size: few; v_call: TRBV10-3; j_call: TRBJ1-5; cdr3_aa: CAISPAMNQPQHF; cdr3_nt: TGTGCCATCAGTCCCGCGATGAACCAGCCCCAGCATTTT
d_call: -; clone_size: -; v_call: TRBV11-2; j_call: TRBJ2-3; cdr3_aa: CASSSTVFSQYF; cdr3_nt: TGTGCCAGCAGCTCAACTGTTTTCTCGCAGTATTTT
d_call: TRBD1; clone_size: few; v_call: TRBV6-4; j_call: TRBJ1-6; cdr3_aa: CASSGDRDSPLHF; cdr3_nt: TGTGCCAGCAGTGGGGACAGGGATTCACCCCTCCACTTT
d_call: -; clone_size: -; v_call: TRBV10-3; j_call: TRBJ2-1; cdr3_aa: CAIRPPGVGADEQFF; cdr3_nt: TGTGCCATCAGACCCCCGGGTGTTGGGGCGGATGAGCAGTTCTTC